Presented here are 18 T cell receptor beta chains from one specimen sequenced in a study of CD8 T cells in ankylosing spondylitis. Using its own MiXCR run on the 5' RACE reads, TCRdb lists one record per CDR3 protein. This sample carries 250,000 to 300,000 distinct CDR3 sequences, about 20% of them seen once, and the ten largest clones take roughly 8.3%. Sequenced: blood, either unsorted or a sorted T cell fraction (not recorded which). These receptors came from a male donor with ankylosing spondylitis or in good health (not recorded which).

V is TRBV12-3 or TRBV12-4 and J is TRBJ2-7, with 7 bases fitting TRBD1. With V trimmed by 6 bases and J by 3 bases, 8 bases remained unmatched. The length of the CDR3 is 14 residues. The CDR3 region is CASSRGTVLYEQYV. The CDR3 DNA reads TGTGCCAGCAGCCGAGGGACAGTTCTCTACGAGCAGTACGTC.

This clonotype was detected only a few times. The CDR3 loop is CATSREGNGNQPQHF. CDR3 DNA sequence: TGTGCCACCAGCAGAGAAGGAAATGGAAATCAGCCCCAGCATTTT. The rearrangement links TRBV15 to TRBJ1-5; D gene unclear. Trimming shortened V by 0 bases and J by 4 bases, and 10 bases separated the two germline ends. Per germline, CDR1 LNHNV and CDR2 YYDKDF (reference sequence). CDR3 length equals 15 residues.

The V call is TRBV20-1, the J call TRBJ2-7, with D hard to call. CDR3 length: 14 amino acids. The germline V gene has CDR1 DFQATT and CDR2 SNEGSKA (reference sequence). Trimming removed 3 bases at V and 4 bases at J, with 16 bases between. For the CDR3, the DNA is TGCAGTGCTAGGAGACCCCTTGCGGCTTACGAGCAGTACGTC. Encoded protein: CSARRPLAAYEQYV.

This clonotype was observed at least ten times. The chain joins TRBV6-5 to TRBJ2-5; D is unclear. This CDR3 region has 11 residues. V lost 2 bases and J lost 4, with 2 bases in between. Germline V lookup: CDR1 MNHEY, CDR2 SVGAGI. CDR3 nucleotides: TGTGCCAGCAGTTACCGAGAGACCCAGTACTTC. This codes for CASSYRETQYF.

By share, this clonotype ranks as medium-sized (0.01 to 0.1%). The chain joins TRBV5-1 to TRBJ2-3; perhaps TRBD1 as D (5 bases). With 5 bases removed from V and 6 bases from J, the gap between germline ends came to 19 bases. Germline V gene sequence: CDR1 SGHRS, CDR2 YFSETQ. The CDR3 contains 15 residues. The CDR3 nucleotides are TGCGCCAGCAGATTTGGGGCCGCTCGGCGGGATACGCAGTATTTT. Protein product: CASRFGAARRDTQYF.

The rearrangement uses TRBV6-5 and TRBJ1-6, with D tentatively TRBD1 (5 bases). This CDR3 comprises 16 residues. CDR1 is MNHEY and CDR2 is SVGAGI in the germline V gene. V lost 0 bases and J 7 bases, leaving 13 bases between the germline ends. The CDR3, as DNA: TGTGCCAGCAGTTACTCGAACCAGGGCTACAATTCACCCCTCCACTTT. It codes for CASSYSNQGYNSPLHF.

This rearrangement joins TRBV27 to TRBJ2-7, with D possibly matching TRBD1 (5 bases). The V gene's germline CDR1 is MNHEY and CDR2 SMNVEV (reference sequence). This CDR3 is built from 14 residues. The ends were cut back, 5 bases at V and 0 bases at J, with 11 bases in the middle. The DNA of the CDR3 is TGTGCCAGCAGTCAGGGCCGTAACTCCTACGAGCAGTACGTC. Protein: CASSQGRNSYEQYV.

Note on this clonotype: One base away lies a much larger clone, so this may be a sequencing read error. The chain links TRBV29-1 to TRBJ2-1, with D hard to call. Germline V gene lookup returns CDR1 SQVTM and CDR2 ANQGSEA. This CDR3 has 13 residues. Trimming removed 7 bases at V and 3 bases at J, with 13 bases between. The chain's CDR3 is CSGEDEGYNEQFF. The CDR3 region has the DNA TGCAGCGGCGAGGACGAAGGCTACAATGAGCAGTTCTTC.

This clonotype was detected a few times. This chain connects TRBV7-2 to TRBJ2-1, with 9 bases matching TRBD2. Per the germline V gene, CDR1 is SGHTA and CDR2 is FQGNSA. The length of the CDR3 is 12 residues. The trim removed 5 bases at V and 12 bases at J, leaving 5 bases unmatched. DNA for the CDR3: TGTGCCAGCAGCAAATTAGCGGGAGTGCAGTTCTTC. This translates into CASSKLAGVQFF.

CDR3: CASSPRTGGDTQYF. The CDR3 DNA reads TGTGCCAGCAGCCCCCGAACAGGGGGAGATACGCAGTATTTT. The chain uses TRBV11-1 and TRBJ2-3, with 8 bases matching TRBD1. Germline CDR1 is SGHAT and CDR2 is FQDESV (reference sequence). V trimming: 5 bases; J trimming: 5 bases; junction bases outside the gene matches: 6. This CDR3 contains 14 residues.

The J gene is TRBJ1-6, the V gene TRBV7-9; D possibly corresponds to TRBD1 (5 bases). This CDR3 is 15 amino acids long. V was trimmed by 2 bases and J by 6 bases, leaving 11 bases between them. Germline-derived CDR1 and CDR2 are SEHNR and FQNEAQ (reference sequence). Here the CDR3 reads CASSLTGTSNSPLHF. Here the CDR3 DNA reads TGTGCCAGCAGCTTAACCGGGACTAGTAATTCACCCCTCCACTTT.

The chain carries TRBV7-9 and TRBJ2-2; 7 nucleotides align to TRBD2. V was clipped by 6 bases and J by 5 bases; unmatched bases: 12. Germline CDR1 and CDR2: SEHNR and FQNEAQ (reference sequence). The CDR3 length is 16 residues. CDR3 bases: TGTGCCAGCAGGGACCTTCGCGGGGGAAGTACCGGGGAGCTGTTTTTT. Translated: CASRDLRGGSTGELFF.

The chain links TRBV5-1 to TRBJ2-5; D perhaps matches TRBD2 (6 bases). The V gene lost 0 bases and the J gene lost 5 bases, with 14 bases spanning the gap. CDR3 size: 15 residues. Germline CDR1 reads SGHRS; CDR2 reads YFSETQ. CDR3: CASSLASGGAETQYF. DNA for the CDR3: TGCGCCAGCAGCTTGGCCTCGGGCGGGGCGGAGACCCAGTACTTC.

J is TRBJ2-7 and V is TRBV10-1; the D call may be TRBD1 or TRBD2 (5 bases each). The CDR3 has 18 residues. Germline V gene sequence: CDR1 WNHNN, CDR2 SYGVQD (reference sequence). Trimming took 3 bases from V and 0 from J, leaving 21 bases between them. The CDR3 reads CASSDRGTRTRGSYEQYV. The CDR3 DNA reads as TGCGCCAGCAGTGACCGGGGCACGCGGACCCGGGGCTCCTACGAGCAGTACGTC.

The V gene is TRBV7-6, the J gene TRBJ2-1; 10 bases agree with TRBD1. The germline gives CDR1 SGHVS, CDR2 FNYEAQ. J was trimmed by 7 bases and V by 1 base; bases with no gene match: 28. This CDR3 region has 23 residues. The CDR3: CASSLGTFADRGSGSGAFNEQFF. The DNA of the CDR3 is TGTGCCAGCAGCTTAGGGACTTTTGCGGACAGGGGGAGTGGAAGCGGGGCGTTTAATGAGCAGTTCTTC.

This clonotype was seen a handful of times. The CDR3 coding sequence is TGTGCCAGCAGCCTGACTAGCGGGGACACCGGGGAGCTGTTTTTT. It translates to CASSLTSGDTGELFF. This chain uses TRBV12-3 or TRBV12-4 with TRBJ2-2; 11 bases fit TRBD2. The CDR3 contains 15 residues. Trimming at V came to 6 bases and at J to 3 bases, leaving 3 bases not matched to a gene.

The V call is TRBV21-1, the J call TRBJ2-7; TRBD1 was called by the table and not checked on the DNA. TRBV21-1 is recorded as a pseudogene. This CDR3 has 11 residues. CDR3 sequence reads: CASSGGQHFDV. The CDR3 DNA is TGTGCCAGCAGCGGGGGGCAGCACTTTGACGTC.

This clonotype was counted a few times. V usage is TRBV15 and J usage is TRBJ1-4, with 8 bases matching TRBD1. Germline CDR1 is LNHNV and CDR2 is YYDKDF (reference sequence). V lost 3 bases to trimming and J lost 4 bases; unmatched junction nucleotides: 7. The CDR3 is 16 residues long. The CDR3 sequence is CATSRGRGRFNEKLFF. Here the CDR3 DNA reads TGTGCCACCAGCAGGGGCAGGGGGCGTTTTAATGAAAAACTGTTTTTT.